This T cell receptor beta chain was captured by sequencing in a study of T cells in Graves' hyperthyroidism and ophthalmopathy. CDR3 length: 17 amino acids. Germline V gene sequence: CDR1 SNHLY, CDR2 FYNNEI. V dropped 6 bases and J dropped 13; count of bases not matched to a gene: 19. Study-wide results and limits: Blood also contained most expanded thyroid clonotypes above 0.001.

RNA transcripts provided the source from which TCR beta CDR3 regions were amplified. TCR CDR3 underwent first-round RT-PCR with the HTBI primer set. TCRdb reprocessed the multiplex PCR reads with MiXCR, giving one entry per CDR3 protein. The table shows under 300,000 distinct CDR3 sequences, with about 14% occurring only once. About this clonotype itself: Antigen: not known.

Input material: blood. The chain has TRBV2 and TRBJ2-1; 12 bases map to TRBD2. This TCR was sampled from a woman aged 40 to 50 with Graves' hyperthyroidism that later progressed to Graves' ophthalmopathy. This chain's CDR3 is CASSGGRGRGLAGFQFF. CDR3 nucleotides: TGTGCCAGCAGCGGAGGGAGGGGAAGAGGACTAGCGGGGTTTCAGTTCTTC.